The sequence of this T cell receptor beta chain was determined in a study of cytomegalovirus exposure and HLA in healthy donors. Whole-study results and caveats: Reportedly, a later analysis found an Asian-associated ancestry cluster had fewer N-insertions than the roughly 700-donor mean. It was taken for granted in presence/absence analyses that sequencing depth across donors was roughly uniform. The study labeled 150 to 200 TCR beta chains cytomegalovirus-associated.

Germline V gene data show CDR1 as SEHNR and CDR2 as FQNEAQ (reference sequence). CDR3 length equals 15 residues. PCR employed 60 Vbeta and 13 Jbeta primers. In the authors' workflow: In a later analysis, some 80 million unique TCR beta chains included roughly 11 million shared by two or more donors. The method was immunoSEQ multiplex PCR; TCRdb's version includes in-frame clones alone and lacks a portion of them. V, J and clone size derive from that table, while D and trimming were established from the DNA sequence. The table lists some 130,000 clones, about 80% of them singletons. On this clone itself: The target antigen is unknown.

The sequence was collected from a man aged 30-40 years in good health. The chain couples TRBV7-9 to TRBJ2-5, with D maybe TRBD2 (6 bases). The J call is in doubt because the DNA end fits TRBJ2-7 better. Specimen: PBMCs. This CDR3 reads CASSLAASALYEQYF. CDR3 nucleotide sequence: TGTGCCAGCAGCTTAGCGGCTAGCGCGCTCTACGAGCAGTACTTC.